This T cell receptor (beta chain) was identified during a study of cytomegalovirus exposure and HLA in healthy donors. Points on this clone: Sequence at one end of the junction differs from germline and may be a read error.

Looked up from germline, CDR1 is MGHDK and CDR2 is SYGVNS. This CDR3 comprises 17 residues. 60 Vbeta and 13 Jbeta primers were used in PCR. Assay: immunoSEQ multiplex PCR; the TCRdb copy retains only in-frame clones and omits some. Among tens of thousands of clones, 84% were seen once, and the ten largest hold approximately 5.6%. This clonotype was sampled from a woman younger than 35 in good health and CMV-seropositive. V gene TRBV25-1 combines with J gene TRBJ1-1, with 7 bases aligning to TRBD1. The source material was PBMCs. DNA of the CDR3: TGTGTCAGCAGTGCCCAACCAGGGGGTTTCATGAACACTGAAGCTTTCTTT. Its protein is CVSSAQPGGFMNTEAFF.